The 26 T cell receptor beta chains below all came from one sample that was sequenced in a study of cytomegalovirus exposure and HLA in healthy donors. In the PCR, 60 Vbeta and 13 Jbeta primers were used. Clones were sequenced by immunoSEQ multiplex PCR, and TCRdb holds only the in-frame ones, with some missing. This sample's table reports 200,000 or so clones. The sample was PBMCs. The origin of the receptors is a girl between 2 and 10 years old in good health and CMV-seropositive.

V is TRBV19 and J is TRBJ2-7; possibly TRBD1 for D (6 bases). Germline loops: CDR1 LNHDA, CDR2 SQIVND (reference sequence). The CDR3 covers 15 residues. Trimming took 6 bases from V and 2 from J, leaving 17 bases between them. The CDR3, as DNA: TGTGCCAGTAGCACCGGGACATCCTTACCCTACGAGCAGTACTTC. Residues: CASSTGTSLPYEQYF.

To note about this clone: An end of the junction differs from the germline gene, which may be a read error. The rearrangement links TRBV2 to TRBJ2-5; 16 nucleotides line up with TRBD2. The CDR3 spans 14 residues. From germline, CDR1 is SNHLY and CDR2 FYNNEI. As DNA, the CDR3 is TGTGCCAGCAGTGGGGGACTAGCGGGAGGGAGCCTAGACTTC. It codes for CASSGGLAGGSLDF.

The rearrangement links TRBV19 to TRBJ1-4; weak D call: TRBD1 (6 bases). Germline loops: CDR1 LNHDA, CDR2 SQIVND (reference sequence). The CDR3 has 19 residues. V was shortened by 4 bases and J by 0 bases, with 21 bases between the two germline ends. The CDR3 is CASSTLTGDQYATNEKLFF. The CDR3 DNA reads TGTGCCAGTAGTACCTTGACAGGAGACCAATATGCAACTAATGAAAAACTGTTTTTT. Drawing the rest from reference TRBV19 and TRBJ1-4, the complete variable domain is DGGITQSPKYLFRKEGQNVTLSCEQNLNHDAMYWYRQDPGQGLRLIYYSQIVNDFQKGDIAEGYSVSREKKESFPLTVTSAQKNPTAFYLCASSTLTGDQYATNEKLFFGSGTQLSVL.

The chain has TRBV4-2 and TRBJ2-2, with 10 bases matching TRBD2. Germline V gives CDR1 LGHNA, CDR2 YNFKEQ. The CDR3 is 17 amino acids. Trimming removed 1 base from V and 6 bases from J; junction bases left unmatched: 8. The CDR3 DNA sequence: TGTGCCAGCAGCCAAGGTCAAGCGGGAGGGCGAGCCGGGGAGCTGTTTTTT. This translates into CASSQGQAGGRAGELFF.

The rearrangement uses TRBV7-8 and TRBJ2-7; 9 bases match TRBD1. The V gene's germline CDR1 is SGHVS and CDR2 FQNEAQ. The CDR3 is 13 residues long. Losses at the gene ends were 5 bases for V and 4 bases for J; bases not matched to a gene: 3. In nucleotides, the CDR3 is TGTGCCAGCAGCACAGGGGGCGCGTACGAGCAGTACTTC. It yields the protein CASSTGGAYEQYF.

The V gene is TRBV18, the J gene TRBJ1-1; no reliable D call. V was pared by 3 bases and J by 0 bases, with 8 bases between. The V gene's germline CDR1 is KGHSH and CDR2 LQKENI. CDR3 length equals 14 residues. Here the CDR3 DNA reads TGTGCCAGCTCACCGGGCGATCTGAACACTGAAGCTTTCTTT. Protein: CASSPGDLNTEAFF.

The V and J genes are TRBV28 and TRBJ1-6; 7 nucleotides align to TRBD1. The CDR3 is 13 residues long. Germline V gives CDR1 MDHEN, CDR2 SYDVKM. Trimming cost V 4 bases and J 6 bases; bases outside gene matches: 0. Written as DNA, the CDR3 is TGTGCCAGCAGTTACAGGGGTAATTCACCCCTCCACTTT. This sequence encodes CASSYRGNSPLHF.

This chain joins TRBV7-9 and TRBJ1-5, with 9 bases fitting TRBD1. Germline V lookup: CDR1 SEHNR, CDR2 FQNEAQ (reference sequence). After removal of 1 base from V and 7 bases from J, the junction contained 5 bases not matched to a gene. The CDR3 length is 15 residues. This CDR3 reads CASSLGDRVNQPQHF. CDR3 DNA: TGTGCCAGCAGCTTAGGGGACAGGGTAAACCAGCCCCAGCATTTT.

With regard to this clone: The sample holds other DNA sequences that translate to the same CDR3. The chain carries TRBV6-1 and TRBJ1-5, with 9 bases lining up with TRBD1. This CDR3 spans 14 amino acids. After removal of 2 bases from V and 6 bases from J, the junction contained 2 bases not matched to a gene. The V gene's germline CDR1 is MNHNS and CDR2 SASEGT. CDR3 DNA sequence: TGTGCCAGCAGTGAAACAGGGGGCGGTCAGCCCCAGCATTTT. Protein: CASSETGGGQPQHF.

The chain joins TRBV10-2 to TRBJ1-1; 7 bases are shared with TRBD1. The CDR3 has 14 amino acids. V lost 5 bases to trimming and J lost 1 base; unmatched junction nucleotides: 4. The germline V gene encodes CDR1 WSHSY and CDR2 SAAADI. The CDR3, as DNA: TGCGCCAGCAGTCCGACAGGGTCGAACACTGAAGCTTTCTTT. Its protein is CASSPTGSNTEAFF.

The rearrangement joins TRBV4-2 to TRBJ2-2; 10 positions match TRBD2. This CDR3 is 16 amino acids long. With V trimmed by 0 bases and J by 5 bases, 3 bases remained unmatched. The V gene's germline CDR1 is LGHNA and CDR2 YNFKEQ. The CDR3 is CASSQELAGETGELFF. Here the CDR3 DNA reads TGTGCCAGCAGCCAAGAGCTAGCGGGGGAAACCGGGGAGCTGTTTTTT.

This chain links TRBV21-1 with TRBJ2-7; TRBD2 is taken as the D call from the table, unchecked against the DNA. TRBV21-1 is described as a pseudogene. The length of the CDR3 is 15 residues. The CDR3 DNA is TGTGCCAGCAGCAAACAACTAGCGGACAACTACGAGCAGTACTTC. It yields the protein CASSKQLADNYEQYF.

The chain is built from TRBV28 and TRBJ2-1, with 7 bases matching TRBD2. J was trimmed by 8 bases and V by 4 bases; bases with no gene match: 23. The germline CDR1 and CDR2 sequences are MDHEN and SYDVKM. The CDR3 contains 19 residues. This CDR3 is CASSYAHHAPSGASDEQFF. The CDR3 coding sequence is TGTGCCAGCAGTTACGCACATCACGCCCCTAGCGGAGCCAGCGATGAGCAGTTCTTC.

The genes are TRBV5-1 and TRBJ2-1; 8 bases are a match to TRBD2. Losses at the gene ends were 4 bases for V and 3 bases for J; bases not matched to a gene: 9. The CDR3 runs 16 residues. The V gene's germline CDR1 is SGHRS and CDR2 YFSETQ. The CDR3 region is CASSQESGSFYNEQFF. CDR3 nucleotides: TGCGCCAGCAGCCAGGAAAGCGGGAGTTTCTACAATGAGCAGTTCTTC. The full variable domain, with the rest looked up from reference TRBV5-1 and TRBJ2-1, is KAGVTQTPRYLIKTRGQQVTLSCSPISGHRSVSWYQQTPGQGLQFLFEYFSETQRNKGNFPGRFSGRQFSNSRSEMNVSTLELGDSALYLCASSQESGSFYNEQFFGPGTRLTVL.

The chain joins TRBV18 to TRBJ2-7; 10 bases are shared with TRBD2. Germline CDR1 is KGHSH and CDR2 is LQKENI. V shed 4 bases, J shed 6 bases, and the junction held 15 bases outside the gene matches. There are 17 residues in the CDR3. CDR3 residues: CASSQVPLAGIPLEQYF. For the CDR3, the DNA is TGTGCCAGCTCACAGGTCCCACTAGCGGGAATCCCTCTCGAGCAGTACTTC.

The chain has TRBV5-1 and TRBJ1-1, with no clear D. With 4 bases removed from V and 1 base from J, the gap between germline ends came to 5 bases. Germline assignment: CDR1 SGHRS and CDR2 YFSETQ. The CDR3 length is 12 residues. CDR3 region: CASSPGNTEAFF. In DNA, the CDR3 is TGCGCCAGCAGCCCGGGGAACACTGAAGCTTTCTTT.

This chain joins TRBV7-9 and TRBJ2-7; 8 nucleotides agree with TRBD2. The length of the CDR3 is 16 residues. CDR1 is SEHNR, CDR2 FQNEAQ, per germline (reference sequence). V shed 2 bases and J 4 bases; nucleotides not matched to a gene: 10. Here the CDR3 reads CASSLYRREGLYEQYF. The CDR3 DNA is TGTGCCAGCAGCTTATATCGTCGGGAGGGCCTGTACGAGCAGTACTTC.

This chain uses TRBV6-1 with TRBJ1-2, with TRBD1 matching over 10 bases. This CDR3 has 18 amino acids. The J segment lost 7 bases and the V segment lost 0 bases, leaving 14 bases of the junction unmatched. Germline V gene data show CDR1 as MNHNS and CDR2 as SASEGT. The CDR3 spells CASSEAVWGQGPERGYTF. CDR3 bases: TGTGCCAGCAGTGAAGCCGTCTGGGGACAGGGGCCTGAACGTGGCTACACCTTC.

This chain links TRBV7-9 with TRBJ1-2; D perhaps matches TRBD1 (5 bases). Trimming cost V 0 bases and J 2 bases, with 10 bases left between them. CDR1 and CDR2 from the germline V gene are SEHNR and FQNEAQ (reference sequence). The CDR3 is 15 amino acids. Here the CDR3 reads CASSLAQGPNYGYTF. The DNA for the CDR3 is TGTGCCAGCAGCTTAGCTCAGGGCCCAAACTATGGCTACACCTTC.

The CDR3 bases are TGTGCCAGCAGTTTAAGTGGCGGGAGAGCAGAGACCCAGTACTTC. Translated, it gives CASSLSGGRAETQYF. The chain links TRBV28 to TRBJ2-5; 7 bases fit TRBD2. This CDR3 comprises 15 residues. V dropped 2 bases and J dropped 4; count of bases not matched to a gene: 7. The germline V gene has CDR1 MDHEN and CDR2 SYDVKM.

The chain recombines TRBV28 with TRBJ2-1; 9 nucleotides align to TRBD2. The CDR3 runs to 16 residues. CDR1 is MDHEN, CDR2 SYDVKM, per germline. V shed 5 bases and J 3 bases; nucleotides not matched to a gene: 8. The CDR3 reads CASSGPSGISYNEQFF. The CDR3 DNA reads TGTGCCAGCAGTGGACCTAGCGGGATCAGCTACAATGAGCAGTTCTTC.

The rearrangement links TRBV19 to TRBJ2-7, with 7 bases aligning to TRBD1. The ends lost 4 bases at V and 2 bases at J; junction bases unmatched: 11. Germline CDR1 reads LNHDA; CDR2 reads SQIVND (reference sequence). The CDR3 is made up of 16 amino acids. The CDR3, as DNA: TGTGCCAGTAGTAACCCTCCAGGGGGATTCCCCTACGAGCAGTACTTC. This codes for CASSNPPGGFPYEQYF.

The CDR3 DNA reads as TGTGCCAGTAGTATAGTCGGGAAGAACACCTTC. Translation: CASSIVGKNTF. The chain combines TRBV19 with TRBJ1-2, with unresolved D. Germline CDR1 is LNHDA and CDR2 is SQIVND (reference sequence). The CDR3 totals 11 residues. The ends were cut back, 1 base at V and 12 bases at J, with 9 bases in the middle.

The chain employs TRBV5-6 and TRBJ2-7, with D perhaps matching TRBD1 (5 bases). The CDR3 runs to 15 residues. In germline, CDR1 is SGHDT, CDR2 YYEEEE. V shed 1 base and J shed 3 bases, with 14 bases lying between them. The CDR3 is CASSLSGFRGYEQYF. CDR3 DNA sequence: TGTGCCAGCAGCTTGAGTGGGTTTAGGGGCTACGAGCAGTACTTC.

This chain connects TRBV18 to TRBJ1-2; unclear D gene. Germline loops: CDR1 KGHSH, CDR2 LQKENI. V was cut by 3 bases and J by 3 bases, with 11 bases left in between. The CDR3 consists of 14 residues. The CDR3 DNA reads as TGTGCCAGCTCACCCCTGGAGGGTGACTATGGCTACACCTTC. Residues: CASSPLEGDYGYTF. The variable domain in full, with the rest retrieved from reference TRBV18 and TRBJ1-2, is NAGVMQNPRHLVRRRGQEARLRCSPMKGHSHVYWYRQLPEEGLKFMVYLQKENIIDESGMPKERFSAEFPKEGPSILRIQQVVRGDSAAYFCASSPLEGDYGYTFGSGTRLTVV.

This chain uses TRBV18 with TRBJ2-7; the match to TRBD1 covers 11 bases. CDR1 and CDR2 from the germline V gene are KGHSH and LQKENI. After removal of 4 bases from V and 4 bases from J, the junction contained 9 bases not matched to a gene. The CDR3 spans 16 residues. The CDR3 loop reads CASSLSPGTGGYEQYF. Here the CDR3 DNA reads TGTGCCAGCTCACTGAGTCCGGGGACAGGGGGTTACGAGCAGTACTTC.